This entry features one T cell receptor beta chain sequence. Its specificity is not known. Germline CDR1 is MDHEN and CDR2 is SYDVKM. The CDR3 sequence is 15 residues long. Trimming stripped 0 bases from V and 7 bases from J, with 12 bases between. These data belong to a study of T-cell reconstitution after alpha-beta-depleted transplantation in children. Regarding the study as a whole: T-cell numbers and diversity, one year after transplant, stemmed largely from T cells that were newly produced. At around two months after transplant, the alpha-beta T cells were reportedly derived from several hundred expanded clones that came from non-depleted graft cells. At day 60, the high TCRbeta diversity found in some patients originated from recipient T cells and thymic progenitors that had survived.

Unique molecular identifiers were used in preparing the TCRbeta library. TCRdb analysed the PCR reads with MiXCR anew, one entry per CDR3 protein. In the table there are just under 350,000 distinct CDR3 sequences, 16% of which are singletons. The receptor comes from a male patient aged 2-15 years who had a stem cell transplant for acute lymphoblastic leukemia, so the T cells may come from the graft donor. The starting material was PBMCs, mostly from graft donor cells, obtained 360 days after TCRalphabeta/CD19-depleted stem cell transplant. The chain has TRBV28 and TRBJ2-2; tentative D call: TRBD1 (6 bases). The CDR3 bases are TGTGCCAGCAGTTTATGGCACAGGGCCGTCGGGGAGCTGTTTTTT. It yields the protein CASSLWHRAVGELFF.